The 27 T cell receptor beta chains reported below all come from one sample, sequenced in a study of OX40 agonist ivuxolimab in advanced cancers. Profiling relied on immunoSEQ multiplex PCR, and the TCRdb table lists in-frame clones only, not all of them. There are 9,500 to 12,000 clones in the sample; about three quarters occur only once, and about a third lies in the top ten. Material: CD4+ or CD8+ T cells sorted from blood, obtained in a trial of the OX40 agonist ivuxolimab. The source of these receptors is an adult with an advanced solid tumor such as melanoma, head and neck, liver or kidney cancer.

This clone is a singleton in its sample. This sequence joins TRBV9 and TRBJ2-1; no clear D. There are 15 residues in the CDR3. CDR1 and CDR2 from the germline V gene are SGDLS and YYNGEE. Deletions cut 0 bases from V and 10 bases from J, with 17 bases between. CDR3 protein: CASSVESGPGREQFF. The DNA of the CDR3 is TGTGCCAGCAGCGTAGAAAGTGGTCCTGGCCGCGAGCAGTTCTTC.

The V gene is TRBV14, the J gene TRBJ2-4; either TRBD1 or TRBD2 may fit D (6 bases each). V lost 5 bases and J 4 bases, leaving 18 bases between the germline ends. Germline CDR1 reads SGHDN; CDR2 reads FVKESK. The CDR3 has 16 residues. The CDR3 here is CASSSRQAGSKNIQYF. The CDR3 nucleotides read TGTGCCAGCAGCTCAAGACAGGCGGGATCAAAAAACATTCAGTACTTC.

This clone occurred a few times. The chain combines TRBV10-2 with TRBJ1-1, with a tentative D call TRBD1 (5 bases). Germline CDR1 reads WSHSY; CDR2 reads SAAADI. The CDR3 extends over 13 amino acids. With 3 bases removed from V and 7 bases from J, the gap between germline ends came to 12 bases. The CDR3 region is CASSESGRGEAFF. CDR3 nucleotides: TGCGCCAGCAGTGAATCTGGGAGGGGTGAAGCTTTCTTT.

This chain uses TRBV21-1 with TRBJ2-1; the listed D gene, TRBD1, was not tested against the DNA. TRBV21-1 is assigned pseudogene status. CDR3 length equals 16 residues. The CDR3 DNA is TGTGCCAGCAGCAAAGTAGTGGACAGGGGAAACAATGAGCAGTTCTTC. Amino acids: CASSKVVDRGNNEQFF.

The V and J genes are TRBV14 and TRBJ2-7, with 7 nucleotides matching TRBD1. Germline CDR1 SGHDN, CDR2 FVKESK. The CDR3 totals 16 residues. Germline trimming cut 4 bases from V and 2 bases from J; bases unmatched to any gene: 11. The CDR3 nucleotides read TGTGCCAGCAGCCGACCCCCGGGACAGTCGGCCTACGAGCAGTACTTC. This sequence encodes CASSRPPGQSAYEQYF.

This clone was found a few times. The chain couples TRBV4-2 to TRBJ1-6; D possibly corresponds to TRBD1 (5 bases). Trimming shortened V by 4 bases and J by 3 bases, and 19 bases separated the two germline ends. CDR3 length: 18 amino acids. The germline V gene has CDR1 LGHNA and CDR2 YNFKEQ. The DNA of the CDR3 is TGTGCCAGCAGCCCCGACTCCGGGGGGGGTGGCTATAATTCACCCCTCCACTTT. Translation gives CASSPDSGGGGYNSPLHF.

This chain links TRBV27 with TRBJ2-1; a weak D match, TRBD1 (6 bases). V was pared by 2 bases and J by 8 bases, with 19 bases between. CDR1 and CDR2 from the germline V gene are MNHEY and SMNVEV (reference sequence). This CDR3 region has 16 residues. CDR3 DNA sequence: TGTGCCAGCAGTTTAGAGGTGGGGGCCCGGTTGGATGAGCAGTTCTTC. This encodes CASSLEVGARLDEQFF.

This clone was found a few times. This chain uses TRBV4-3 with TRBJ2-7; D unclear. CDR1 and CDR2 from the germline V gene are LGHNA and YSLEER. Trimming removed 0 bases from V and 3 bases from J, with 6 bases in between. CDR3 length: 13 amino acids. For the CDR3, the DNA is TGCGCCAGCAGCCAAGATGGTAGCTACGAGCAGTACTTC. The encoded protein is CASSQDGSYEQYF.

This sequence joins TRBV5-1 and TRBJ1-1, with unresolved D. Germline CDR1 reads SGHRS; CDR2 reads YFSETQ. Trimming removed 4 bases from V and 8 bases from J, with 18 bases in between. The CDR3 consists of 14 residues. The CDR3 protein is CASSAGILLGEAFF. In nucleotides, the CDR3 is TGCGCCAGCAGCGCCGGGATCCTCCTCGGGGAAGCTTTCTTT. Complete variable domain (other parts from reference TRBV5-1 and TRBJ1-1): KAGVTQTPRYLIKTRGQQVTLSCSPISGHRSVSWYQQTPGQGLQFLFEYFSETQRNKGNFPGRFSGRQFSNSRSEMNVSTLELGDSALYLCASSAGILLGEAFFGQGTRLTVV.

The CDR3 sequence is CASGKAGVGSYNEQFF. The CDR3 coding sequence is TGTGCCAGCGGAAAAGCGGGGGTGGGGTCCTACAATGAGCAGTTCTTC. The V call is TRBV6-6, the J call TRBJ2-1; 8 positions agree with TRBD2. The CDR3 covers 16 residues. The trim removed 8 bases at V and 1 base at J, leaving 10 bases unmatched. Germline CDR1 MNHNY, CDR2 SVGAGI (reference sequence).

V gene TRBV19 combines with J gene TRBJ1-1; D remains ambiguous. CDR1 is LNHDA and CDR2 is SQIVND in the germline V gene (reference sequence). V gave up 10 bases and J gave up 2 bases, with 26 bases separating them. The length of the CDR3 is 17 residues. In DNA, the CDR3 is TGTGCCACCAAGTTATTCCCCGGGTCCCCGGGCAACACTGAAGCTTTCTTT. The encoded protein is CATKLFPGSPGNTEAFF.

This clone is judged medium-sized. The rearrangement links TRBV6-4 to TRBJ2-3, with 8 bases aligning to TRBD2. V lost 0 bases and J lost 0; bases outside the gene matches: 2. This CDR3 has 16 amino acids. CDR1 and CDR2 from the germline V gene are MRHNA and SNTAGT. CDR3 protein: CASSDSSSGSTDTQYF. CDR3 nucleotides: TGTGCCAGCAGTGACTCGTCTAGCGGGAGCACAGATACGCAGTATTTT.

The rearrangement links TRBV28 to TRBJ2-7, with 8 bases that match TRBD1. Trimming removed 2 bases from V and 0 bases from J; junction bases left unmatched: 3. Germline V gene sequence: CDR1 MDHEN, CDR2 SYDVKM. This CDR3 contains 15 residues. The DNA of the CDR3 is TGTGCCAGCAGTTTAACAGGGGGATACTCCTACGAGCAGTACTTC. It encodes CASSLTGGYSYEQYF.

This clone was seen ten or more times. The CDR3 sequence is CASSYLTGELFF. The DNA of the CDR3 is TGTGCCAGCAGTTACCTCACCGGGGAGCTGTTTTTT. The chain joins TRBV6-6 to TRBJ2-2; unclear D gene. The CDR3 spans 12 residues. CDR1 is MNHNY and CDR2 is SVGAGI in the germline V gene (reference sequence). Trimming pared 2 bases from V and 4 bases from J, leaving 2 bases between.

This clone is medium-sized (0.01 to 0.1%) within its sample. V and J are TRBV29-1 and TRBJ2-1, with D perhaps TRBD2 (5 bases). The CDR3 length is 13 residues. V was shortened by 3 bases and J by 3 bases, with 9 bases between the two germline ends. Germline CDR1 and CDR2: SQVTM and ANQGSEA. The CDR3 nucleotides read TGCAGCGTTGAGGCTCGGGACTACAATGAGCAGTTCTTC. It translates to CSVEARDYNEQFF.

The chain recombines TRBV4-2 with TRBJ2-5; D may correspond to TRBD1 or TRBD2 (5 bases each). Germline assignment: CDR1 LGHNA and CDR2 YNFKEQ. The CDR3 spans 14 residues. Trimming stripped 5 bases from V and 2 bases from J, with 12 bases between. CDR3 nucleotide sequence: TGTGCCAGCAGCGGCCAGGGACGGCAAGAGACCCAGTACTTC. Translation: CASSGQGRQETQYF.

This chain connects TRBV7-2 to TRBJ2-6; D not certain. Germline loops: CDR1 SGHTA, CDR2 FQGNSA. This CDR3 comprises 18 residues. Trimming shortened V by 5 bases and J by 2 bases, and 19 bases separated the two germline ends. Here the CDR3 DNA reads TGTGCCAGCAGCACACCCCGGTCATTGAGTGCTGGGGCCAACGTCCTGACTTTC. It translates to CASSTPRSLSAGANVLTF.

This clone has a handful of counts. J is TRBJ2-7 and V is TRBV5-4, with D hard to call. CDR1 and CDR2 from the germline V gene are SGHNT and YYREEE (reference sequence). CDR3 length: 12 residues. V lost 0 bases and J 6 bases, leaving 7 bases between the germline ends. CDR3 in DNA: TGTGCCAGCAGCTTGGACGGTTCCGAGCAGTACTTC. Protein: CASSLDGSEQYF.

The chain employs TRBV9 and TRBJ2-1; no clear D. Looked up from germline, CDR1 is SGDLS and CDR2 is YYNGEE. Trimming shortened V by 0 bases and J by 7 bases, and 14 bases separated the two germline ends. This CDR3 contains 15 residues. CDR3 nucleotides: TGTGCCAGCAGCGTAGGCATAGTCGGTGGGAATGAGCAGTTCTTC. It codes for CASSVGIVGGNEQFF.

The gene calls are TRBV10-3 and TRBJ2-7; tentative D call: TRBD2 (7 bases). Looked up from germline, CDR1 is ENHRY and CDR2 is SYGVKD. Trimming stripped 0 bases from V and 2 bases from J, with 14 bases between. This CDR3 comprises 16 residues. CDR3 amino acids: CAISESRGGSPYEQYF. The CDR3 DNA reads TGTGCCATCAGTGAGTCAAGGGGGGGATCACCCTACGAGCAGTACTTC.

This rearrangement joins TRBV16 to TRBJ2-5; 10 nucleotides align to TRBD2. This CDR3 comprises 16 residues. After removal of 0 bases from V and 0 bases from J, the junction contained 1 base not matched to a gene. Looked up from germline, CDR1 is KGHSY and CDR2 is FQNENV. The CDR3 bases are TGTGCCAGCAGCCAATCGCTAGCGGGGGACCAAGAGACCCAGTACTTC. Translating gives CASSQSLAGDQETQYF.

The chain uses TRBV4-3 and TRBJ2-3; D uncertain. V lost 0 bases, J lost 3 bases, and 16 bases lay in between. Germline lookup yields CDR1 LGHNA and CDR2 YSLEER. There are 17 residues in the CDR3. CDR3 loop: CASSQDPIGTITDTQYF. CDR3 coding DNA: TGCGCCAGCAGCCAAGATCCGATTGGAACCATTACAGATACGCAGTATTTT.

The CDR3 is CATNPLGRGYTGELFF. CDR3 DNA: TGTGCCACCAACCCCCTGGGCAGGGGATACACCGGGGAGCTGTTTTTT. J is TRBJ2-2 and V is TRBV15, with D perhaps matching TRBD1 (6 bases). CDR3 size: 16 residues. Germline V gives CDR1 LNHNV, CDR2 YYDKDF (reference sequence). V dropped 7 bases and J dropped 3 bases, with 18 bases sitting between them.

V gene TRBV4-3 combines with J gene TRBJ2-5, with TRBD2 matching 8 bases. The germline CDR1 and CDR2 sequences are LGHNA and YSLEER. The length of the CDR3 is 16 residues. V dropped 0 bases and J dropped 5; count of bases not matched to a gene: 8. The CDR3 region is CASSQDIAGGVETQYF. CDR3 in DNA: TGCGCCAGCAGCCAAGATATCGCGGGAGGCGTTGAGACCCAGTACTTC.

V gene TRBV7-9 combines with J gene TRBJ2-7; 9 bases align to TRBD2. Germline assignment: CDR1 SEHNR and CDR2 FQNEAQ (reference sequence). CDR3 size: 16 residues. V gave up 5 bases and J gave up 2 bases; unmatched junction bases: 10. The CDR3 DNA is TGTGCCAGCAGCCCCCTGAGAGAGCGGGAGGCCTACGAGCAGTACTTC. This gives the protein CASSPLREREAYEQYF.

The chain couples TRBV5-6 to TRBJ2-3; the match to TRBD2 covers 7 bases. The CDR3 runs 17 residues. Germline assignment: CDR1 SGHDT and CDR2 YYEEEE. V was pared by 4 bases and J by 2 bases, with 13 bases of the junction left unmatched. The CDR3 nucleotides read TGTGCCAGCAGCCAACGACCGGGGGGTCATCCCACAGATACGCAGTATTTT. It encodes CASSQRPGGHPTDTQYF.

J is TRBJ1-1 and V is TRBV6-4; no reliable D call. The V end was cut by 0 bases, the J end by 2 bases, with 4 bases between. Germline CDR1 MRHNA, CDR2 SNTAGT. This CDR3 comprises 13 residues. The CDR3 coding sequence is TGTGCCAGCAGTGACTCGGACAACACTGAAGCTTTCTTT. The encoded protein is CASSDSDNTEAFF.